The entry below gives a single T cell receptor beta chain sequence along with its context. The antigen it recognizes is unknown. No much larger clone is present one base from it, and per-base qualities are unavailable. The data originate from a study of CD8 T cells in ankylosing spondylitis (dated by TCRdb to the late 2010s). In terms of the full investigation: T cell receptor beta repertoires were profiled in healthy donors and ankylosing spondylitis patients so that disease-linked TCR variants could be found. The whole study cohort included under 140 healthy donors and 25 ankylosing spondylitis patients. Peripheral blood was sampled, and synovial fluid was also collected from ankylosing spondylitis patients. Summary of the overall study and its limitations: The disease-linked clones were reported as significantly enriched in matched synovial fluid samples from ankylosing spondylitis patients. The disease-linked clones showed a CD8+ phenotype and occurred at relatively low frequencies in peripheral blood. Some of the motif variants had been reported before in the synovial fluid and blood of reactive arthritis patients, a finding that suggests common disease-initiation mechanisms. A TCR beta motif made up of seven or eight highly homologous amino acid variants appeared to be characteristic of blood from ankylosing spondylitis patients.

The CDR3 contains 15 residues, cysteine and phenylalanine counted. The only DNA kept is the CDR3, 45 bases in frame from the first base. V is trimmed back by 3 bases and J by 4 bases, and the junction contains 5 bases that no gene match accounts for. The germline V gene yields SNHLY for CDR1 and FYNNEI for CDR2. Sequencing took place on an Illumina HiSeq 2500. TCR beta libraries were prepared by quantitative 5'-RACE with molecular barcodes. Regarding the original processing steps: Disease-linked TCR variants were identified with a new computational method built on a probabilistic model of VDJ rearrangement. TCRdb took the public reads, trimmed them with fastp at Q25, ran MiXCR for clone calling and kept in-frame beta chains. All rows with the same CDR3 protein become a single entry with the most common DNA and genes. For this entry, the V and J calls and clone size follow TCRdb and not the study's own pipeline. The sample records hundreds of thousands of distinct CDR3 sequences, roughly 25% of which are singletons. About 0.92% of the sample belongs to the ten largest clones.

Sequencing input: blood, either unsorted or a sorted T cell fraction (not recorded which). This clonotype was obtained from a male donor with ankylosing spondylitis. The chain joins TRBV2 to TRBJ2-1; a stretch of 8 junction bases matches TRBD2. The encoded CDR3 is CASSDESSGYNEQFF. The nucleotide sequence is TGTGCCAGCAGTGACGAGTCTAGCGGGTACAATGAGCAGTTCTTC.